These T cell receptor beta chains were read from a single sample in a study of OX40 agonist ivuxolimab in advanced cancers. The table came from immunoSEQ multiplex PCR; TCRdb's copy has only in-frame clones and leaves some out. The sample has some 45,000 clones; more than 75% are singletons. The sequencing here drew on CD4+ or CD8+ T cells sorted from blood, taken in a trial of the OX40 agonist ivuxolimab. The receptors here all came from an adult with an advanced solid tumor such as melanoma, head and neck, liver or kidney cancer. The CDR3 runs from the conserved cysteine through the conserved F or W. The D gene is left open where the match is weak. Size is stated for part of the rows, as once, few or many counts, or as a class when the clone is expanded.

abundance	d_gene	v_gene	j_gene	CDR3aa	CDR3nt
-	TRBD1	TRBV11-2	TRBJ2-7	CASSFQGAREQYF	TGTGCCAGCAGCTTTCAGGGGGCTCGCGAGCAGTACTTC
few	TRBD2	TRBV28	TRBJ2-7	CASSLGGGSHYEQYF	TGTGCCAGCAGTTTAGGCGGGGGGTCACACTACGAGCAGTACTTC
-	TRBD1	TRBV6-1	TRBJ2-5	CASSPGQGYQETQYF	TGTGCCAGCAGCCCGGGACAGGGGTACCAAGAGACCCAGTACTTC
-	-	TRBV10-1	TRBJ2-3	CASSKQGTDTQYF	TGCGCCAGCAGTAAGCAGGGCACAGATACGCAGTATTTT
-	TRBD2	TRBV6-1	TRBJ2-3	CASTLTPLAADTQYF	TGTGCCAGCACCCTCACCCCCCTAGCGGCAGATACGCAGTATTTT
-	-	TRBV28	TRBJ2-3	CASSSHSTDTQYF	TGTGCCAGCAGTTCCCACAGCACAGATACGCAGTATTTT
-	-	TRBV30	TRBJ1-6	CAWSGGNSPLHF	TGTGCCTGGAGTGGGGGTAATTCACCCCTCCACTTT
-	-	TRBV9	TRBJ2-2	CASSVGLNTAGELFF	TGTGCCAGCAGCGTGGGTCTTAACACAGCCGGGGAGCTGTTTTTT
-	-	TRBV4-1	TRBJ2-5	CASSQPQTQETQYF	TGCGCCAGCAGCCAACCCCAGACTCAAGAGACCCAGTACTTC
-	TRBD2	TRBV6-5	TRBJ2-5	CASSYPLTSGRPTQYF	TGTGCCAGCAGTTACCCGCTTACTAGCGGGAGACCGACCCAGTACTTC
-	TRBD2	TRBV6-1	TRBJ2-3	CASRLTSGGTDTQYF	TGTGCCAGCAGACTCACTAGCGGGGGGACAGATACGCAGTATTTT
-	TRBD2	TRBV5-1	TRBJ2-7	CASSPVGGSGDFSYEQYF	TGCGCCAGCAGCCCAGTAGGAGGTAGCGGGGATTTTTCCTACGAGCAGTACTTC
-	-	TRBV4-1	TRBJ2-5	CASSQAGMGGETQYF	TGCGCCAGCAGCCAAGCTGGGATGGGGGGAGAGACCCAGTACTTC
once	-	TRBV6-6	TRBJ1-2	CASSYGGENYGYTF	TGTGCCAGCAGTTACGGGGGCGAGAACTATGGCTACACCTTC
few	-	TRBV5-1	TRBJ2-7	CASSPGTTIYEQYF	TGCGCCAGCAGCCCCGGGACCACCATCTACGAGCAGTACTTC
-	-	TRBV6-6	TRBJ1-5	CASSPSDQPQHF	TGTGCCAGTTCTCCAAGCGATCAGCCCCAGCATTTT
-	-	TRBV9	TRBJ2-1	CASSTRGDPAGLNNEQFF	TGTGCCAGCAGCACAAGGGGGGACCCAGCGGGACTAAACAATGAGCAGTTCTTC
-	TRBD1	TRBV6-1	TRBJ1-4	CASSADRGQKLFF	TGTGCCAGCAGTGCGGACAGGGGGCAGAAACTGTTTTTT
-	-	TRBV5-1	TRBJ1-1	CASSLGGGSMNTEAFF	TGCGCCAGCAGCTTGGGTGGGGGCTCTATGAACACTGAAGCTTTCTTT
-	-	TRBV7-2	TRBJ2-3	CASSFGGTPTDTQYF	TGTGCCAGCAGCTTTGGGGGGACACCCACAGATACGCAGTATTTT
-	-	TRBV7-2	TRBJ1-2	CASSLAPANYGYTF	TGTGCCAGCAGCTTAGCCCCAGCTAACTATGGCTACACCTTC
few	TRBD2	TRBV2	TRBJ2-1	CASSEREVGEQFF	TGTGCCAGCAGTGAACGGGAGGTGGGTGAGCAGTTCTTC
-	-	TRBV6-1	TRBJ2-5	CASSEATATLETQYF	TGTGCCAGCAGTGAAGCCACAGCCACTCTGGAGACCCAGTACTTC
-	TRBD1	TRBV29-1	TRBJ1-2	CSARGVRGLGGYTF	TGCAGCGCCCGAGGGGTCAGGGGGCTCGGCGGCTACACCTTC
once	-	TRBV5-4	TRBJ2-5	CASSTDLETQYF	TGTGCCAGCAGCACCGATCTGGAGACCCAGTACTTC
-	-	TRBV11-2	TRBJ2-2	CASSLILNTGELFF	TGTGCCAGCAGCTTAATTTTGAACACCGGGGAGCTGTTTTTT
-	-	TRBV5-1	TRBJ1-1	CASMLGRGTEAFF	TGCGCCAGCATGCTGGGGCGCGGCACTGAAGCTTTCTTT
-	-	TRBV6-6	TRBJ2-3	CASARTASTDTQYF	TGTGCCAGCGCACGGACAGCTAGCACAGATACGCAGTATTTT
-	TRBD1	TRBV7-2	TRBJ2-3	CASSLIQGAGDTQYF	TGTGCCAGCAGCTTAATACAGGGGGCAGGGGATACGCAGTATTTT
-	TRBD2	TRBV2	TRBJ2-2	CASSELAGVVGELFF	TGTGCCAGCAGTGAGCTAGCGGGAGTAGTCGGGGAGCTGTTTTTT
-	-	TRBV18	TRBJ1-2	CASSPILGVNYGYTF	TGTGCCAGCTCACCAATCCTAGGGGTTAACTATGGCTACACCTTC
-	TRBD1	TRBV10-1	TRBJ2-3	CASSDLTGTEVTDTQYF	TGCGCCAGCAGTGATTTAACCGGGACAGAGGTGACAGATACGCAGTATTTT
-	-	TRBV9	TRBJ2-7	CASSARGGEQYF	TGTGCCAGCAGCGCCAGGGGAGGCGAGCAGTACTTC
once	-	TRBV7-2	TRBJ2-2	CASSSQLNTGELFF	TGTGCCAGCAGCTCCCAGTTAAACACCGGGGAGCTGTTTTTT
-	TRBD1	TRBV25-1	TRBJ1-5	CASRQGPDQPQHF	TGTGCCAGCAGACAGGGGCCTGATCAGCCCCAGCATTTT
-	TRBD1	TRBV6-4	TRBJ2-7	CASSDSGTGGYEQYF	TGTGCCAGCAGCGATTCCGGGACAGGGGGCTACGAGCAGTACTTC
few	-	TRBV2	TRBJ2-7	CASSYRTYEQYF	TGTGCCAGCAGTTACAGGACCTACGAGCAGTACTTC
-	-	TRBV19	TRBJ1-5	CASSSLNQPQHF	TGTGCCAGTAGCTCCCTTAATCAGCCCCAGCATTTT
-	-	TRBV11-2	TRBJ2-2	CASSHDKGGELFF	TGTGCCAGCAGCCACGATAAAGGCGGGGAGCTGTTTTTT
-	TRBD1	TRBV5-4	TRBJ2-5	CASSLVTGVETQYF	TGTGCCAGCAGCTTGGTAACAGGGGTGGAGACCCAGTACTTC
once	-	TRBV7-2	TRBJ2-3	CASSSPALSDTQYF	TGTGCCAGCAGCTCCCCGGCCCTATCAGATACGCAGTATTTT
few	-	TRBV7-3	TRBJ1-1	CASSLISAGRGGNTEAFF	TGTGCCAGCAGCTTAATCTCGGCGGGCCGGGGAGGTAACACTGAAGCTTTCTTT